This T cell receptor beta chain was captured in a study of blood T cell repertoires in COVID-19. Trimming cost V 6 bases and J 4 bases; bases outside gene matches: 3. This CDR3 spans 14 amino acids. Germline V gene lookup returns CDR1 MDHEN and CDR2 SYDVKM. Measured with immunoSEQ multiplex PCR; TCRdb has only the in-frame clones, and not every one. The sample holds approximately 46,000 clones, 80% to 90% seen once. The sample taken for sequencing was peripheral blood. This chain connects TRBV28 to TRBJ2-5; 12 bases are a match to TRBD1. The origin of this receptor is a woman aged 55-69 years with acute or convalescent COVID-19. In nucleotides, the CDR3 is TGTGCCAGCAGCGGGACAGGGGGCTTAGAGACCCAGTACTTC. It translates to CASSGTGGLETQYF.